Detailed here is one T cell receptor (beta chain). The data belong to a study of blood T cell repertoires in COVID-19. Study-wide context: Specimens from acute and convalescent COVID-19 originated in the United States, Italy and Spain. The cDNA or gDNA used as material had been derived from T cells, B-cell-depleted T cells, or PBMCs.

Trimming removed 5 bases at V and 0 bases at J, with 6 bases between. The CDR3 covers 13 residues. From germline, CDR1 is SEHNR and CDR2 FQNEAQ (reference sequence). Per the original data handling: Amplified reference gene primers provided the basis for estimating nucleated cell counts. The protocol was immunoSEQ multiplex PCR, while the TCRdb copy is restricted to in-frame clones and leaves out a portion. V and J calls and clone size are given by that table; D and trimming were obtained from the DNA. The sample includes around 130,000 clones, around 87% of them seen just once. The receptor's source is a man aged 65 to 79 with active or convalescent COVID-19. This chain joins TRBV7-9 and TRBJ2-3, with no clear D. The sample taken for sequencing was peripheral blood. The CDR3 reads CASSIPSTDTQYF. CDR3 DNA sequence: TGTGCCAGCAGCATCCCTAGCACAGATACGCAGTATTTT.